This TCR beta chain was profiled in a study of blood T cell repertoires in COVID-19. Study details: Acute-phase and convalescent COVID-19 samples originated in the United States, Italy and Spain. Sample material is recorded as cDNA or gDNA derived from T cells, B-cell-depleted T cells, or PBMCs.

Original data processing: The assay estimated nucleated cells by amplifying reference gene primers. Assay used: immunoSEQ multiplex PCR; TCRdb lists only in-frame clones, some missing. From that table come the V and J calls and clone size; the DNA was used to work out D and trimming. The sample yields over 150,000 clones, approximately 90% seen once. V was cut by 4 bases and J by 3 bases, with 10 bases left in between. Germline V gene sequence: CDR1 SGDLS, CDR2 YYNGEE. CDR3 length: 14 residues. V is TRBV9 and J is TRBJ2-2; tentative D call: TRBD1 (6 bases). The specimen sequenced was peripheral blood. This clonotype originated in a man aged 30 to 39 with acute or convalescent COVID-19. The DNA of the CDR3 is TGTGCCAGCAGCCCAGGACAGTACACCGGGGAGCTGTTTTTT. This codes for CASSPGQYTGELFF.